This entry concerns a single T cell receptor beta chain. The data were obtained in a study of cytomegalovirus exposure and HLA in healthy donors. It was with 60 Vbeta and 13 Jbeta primers that the PCR ran. Sequencing used immunoSEQ multiplex PCR; TCRdb keeps in-frame clones, though not all of them. In the table there are some 200,000 clones, around 86% of which are singletons. This sequence originates from a man in his forties or fifties in good health and CMV-seropositive. The sequencing sample was made of PBMCs.

The CDR3 nucleotides read TGCGCCAGCAGCCAAGAACCTAGCGGGGCCTACGAGCAGTACTTC. Its protein is CASSQEPSGAYEQYF. V is TRBV4-1 and J is TRBJ2-7; TRBD2 agrees at 9 bases. CDR1 is MGHRA, CDR2 YSYEKL, per germline. J was trimmed by 2 bases and V by 0 bases; bases with no gene match: 2. The CDR3 has 15 residues.